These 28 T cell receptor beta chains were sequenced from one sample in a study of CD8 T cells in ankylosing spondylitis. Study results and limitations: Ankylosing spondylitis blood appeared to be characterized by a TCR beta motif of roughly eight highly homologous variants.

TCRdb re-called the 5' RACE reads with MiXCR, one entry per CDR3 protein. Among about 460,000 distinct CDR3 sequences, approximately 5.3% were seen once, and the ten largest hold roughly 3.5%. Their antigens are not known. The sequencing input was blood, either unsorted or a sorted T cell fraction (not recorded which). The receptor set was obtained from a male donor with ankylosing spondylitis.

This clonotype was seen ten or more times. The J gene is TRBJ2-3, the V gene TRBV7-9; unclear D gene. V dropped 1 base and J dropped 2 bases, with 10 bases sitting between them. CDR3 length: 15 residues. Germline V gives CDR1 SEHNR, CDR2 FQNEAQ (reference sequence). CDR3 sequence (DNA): TGTGCCAGCAGCTTAGACAGTAAATTCACAGATACGCAGTATTTT. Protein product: CASSLDSKFTDTQYF.

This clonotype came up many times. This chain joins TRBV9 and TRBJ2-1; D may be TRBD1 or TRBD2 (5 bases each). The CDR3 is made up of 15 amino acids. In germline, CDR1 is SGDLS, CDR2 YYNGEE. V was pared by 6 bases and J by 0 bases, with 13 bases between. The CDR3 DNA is TGTGCCAGCACCTTCGGGGCAATCTCCTACAATGAGCAGTTCTTC. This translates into CASTFGAISYNEQFF.

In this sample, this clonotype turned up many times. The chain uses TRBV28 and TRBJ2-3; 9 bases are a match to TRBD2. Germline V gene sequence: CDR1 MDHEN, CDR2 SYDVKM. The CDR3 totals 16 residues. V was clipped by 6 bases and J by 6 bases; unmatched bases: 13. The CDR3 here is CASSPPSAGGMDTQYF. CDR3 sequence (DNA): TGTGCCAGCAGCCCACCCTCAGCGGGGGGCATGGATACGCAGTATTTT.

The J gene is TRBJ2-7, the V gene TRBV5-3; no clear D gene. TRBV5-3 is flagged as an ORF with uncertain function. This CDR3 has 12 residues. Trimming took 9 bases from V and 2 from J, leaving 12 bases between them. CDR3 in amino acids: CAMSPGPYEQYF. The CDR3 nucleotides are TGTGCCATGAGCCCCGGTCCCTACGAGCAGTACTTC.

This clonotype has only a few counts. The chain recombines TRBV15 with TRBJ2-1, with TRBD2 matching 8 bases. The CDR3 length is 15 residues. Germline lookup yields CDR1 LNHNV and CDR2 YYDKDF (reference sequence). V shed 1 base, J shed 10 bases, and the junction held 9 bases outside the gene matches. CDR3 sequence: CATSRGLATWAEQFF. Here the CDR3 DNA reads TGTGCCACCAGCAGAGGACTAGCGACGTGGGCGGAGCAGTTCTTC.

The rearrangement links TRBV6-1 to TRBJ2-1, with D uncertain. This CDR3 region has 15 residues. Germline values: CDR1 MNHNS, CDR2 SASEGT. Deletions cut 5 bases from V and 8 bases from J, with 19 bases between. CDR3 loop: CASSPRKSLHDEQFF. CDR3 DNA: TGTGCCAGCAGTCCCAGAAAGTCTCTACATGATGAGCAGTTCTTC.

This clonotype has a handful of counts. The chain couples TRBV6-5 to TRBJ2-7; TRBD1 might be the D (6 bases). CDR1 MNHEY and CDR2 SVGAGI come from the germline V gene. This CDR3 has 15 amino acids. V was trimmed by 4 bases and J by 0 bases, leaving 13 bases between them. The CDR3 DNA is TGTGCCAGCAGTTCCGGGACACCACGCTCCTACGAGCAGTACTTC. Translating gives CASSSGTPRSYEQYF.

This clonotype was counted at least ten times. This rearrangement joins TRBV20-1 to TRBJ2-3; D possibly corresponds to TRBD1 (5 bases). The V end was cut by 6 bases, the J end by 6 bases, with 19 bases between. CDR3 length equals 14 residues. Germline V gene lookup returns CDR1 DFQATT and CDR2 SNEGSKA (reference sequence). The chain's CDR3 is CSAPLDTTRDTQYF. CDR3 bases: TGCAGTGCCCCTTTGGACACGACTCGGGATACGCAGTATTTT.

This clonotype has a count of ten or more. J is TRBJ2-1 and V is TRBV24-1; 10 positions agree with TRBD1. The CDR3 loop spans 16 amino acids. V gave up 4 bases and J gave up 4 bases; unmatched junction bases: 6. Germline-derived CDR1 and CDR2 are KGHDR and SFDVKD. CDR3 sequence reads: CATSEPGTGVYNEQFF. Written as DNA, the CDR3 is TGTGCCACCAGTGAACCCGGGACAGGGGTATACAATGAGCAGTTCTTC.

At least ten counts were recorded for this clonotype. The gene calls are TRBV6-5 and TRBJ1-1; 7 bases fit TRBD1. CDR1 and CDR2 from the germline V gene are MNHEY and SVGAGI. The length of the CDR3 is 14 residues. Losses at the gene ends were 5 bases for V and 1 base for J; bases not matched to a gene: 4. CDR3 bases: TGTGCCAGCAGTATACGGGACAGGAACACTGAAGCTTTCTTT. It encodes CASSIRDRNTEAFF.

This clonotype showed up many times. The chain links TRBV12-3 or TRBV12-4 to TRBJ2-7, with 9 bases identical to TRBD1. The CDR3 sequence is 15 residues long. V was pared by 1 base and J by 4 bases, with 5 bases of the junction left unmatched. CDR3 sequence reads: CASSLDGQGLYEQYF. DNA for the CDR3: TGTGCCAGCAGTTTAGACGGACAGGGGCTATACGAGCAGTACTTC.

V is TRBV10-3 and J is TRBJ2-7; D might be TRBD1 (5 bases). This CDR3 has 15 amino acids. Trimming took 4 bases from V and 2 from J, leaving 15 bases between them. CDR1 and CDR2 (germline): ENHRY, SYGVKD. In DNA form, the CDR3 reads TGTGCCATCAGTGCAGGTACAGGCCAACCCTACGAGCAGTACTTC. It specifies CAISAGTGQPYEQYF.

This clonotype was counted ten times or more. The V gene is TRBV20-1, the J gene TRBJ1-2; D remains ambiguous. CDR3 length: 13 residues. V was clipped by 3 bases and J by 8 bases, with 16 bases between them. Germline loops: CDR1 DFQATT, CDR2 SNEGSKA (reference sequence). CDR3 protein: CSASPSGSGGYTF. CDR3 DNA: TGCAGTGCTAGTCCCTCGGGTAGCGGCGGCTACACCTTC.

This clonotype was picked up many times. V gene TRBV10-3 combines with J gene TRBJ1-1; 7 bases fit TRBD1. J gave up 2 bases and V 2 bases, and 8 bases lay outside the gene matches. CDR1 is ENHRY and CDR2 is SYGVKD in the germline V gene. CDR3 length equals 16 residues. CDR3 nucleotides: TGTGCCATCAGTGAGGGTGGGACAGAGCTCAACACTGAAGCTTTCTTT. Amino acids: CAISEGGTELNTEAFF.

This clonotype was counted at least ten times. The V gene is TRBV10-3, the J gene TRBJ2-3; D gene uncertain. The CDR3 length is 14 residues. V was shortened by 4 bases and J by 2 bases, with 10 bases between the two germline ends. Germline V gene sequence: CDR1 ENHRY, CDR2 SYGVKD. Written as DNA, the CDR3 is TGTGCCATCAGTGTTCAGGCCTACACAGATACGCAGTATTTT. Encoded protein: CAISVQAYTDTQYF.

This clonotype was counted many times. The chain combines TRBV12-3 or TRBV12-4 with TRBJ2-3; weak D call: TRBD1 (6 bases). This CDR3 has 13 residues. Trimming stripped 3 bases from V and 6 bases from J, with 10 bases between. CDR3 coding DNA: TGTGCCAGCAGTTTGATAAGGGGGGATACGCAGTATTTT. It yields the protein CASSLIRGDTQYF.

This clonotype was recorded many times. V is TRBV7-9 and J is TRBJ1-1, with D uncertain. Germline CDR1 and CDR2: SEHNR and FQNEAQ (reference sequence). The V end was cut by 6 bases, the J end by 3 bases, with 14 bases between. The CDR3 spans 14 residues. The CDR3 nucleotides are TGTGCCAGCAGTCTCCTTCGGAGGGACACTGAAGCTTTCTTT. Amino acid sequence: CASSLLRRDTEAFF.

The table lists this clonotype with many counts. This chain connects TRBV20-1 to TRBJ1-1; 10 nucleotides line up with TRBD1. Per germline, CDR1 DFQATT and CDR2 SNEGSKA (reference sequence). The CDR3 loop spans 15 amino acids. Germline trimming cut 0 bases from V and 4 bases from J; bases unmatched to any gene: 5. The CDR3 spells CSARDTRTGGTEAFF. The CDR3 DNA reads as TGCAGTGCTAGAGATACCAGGACAGGGGGCACTGAAGCTTTCTTT.

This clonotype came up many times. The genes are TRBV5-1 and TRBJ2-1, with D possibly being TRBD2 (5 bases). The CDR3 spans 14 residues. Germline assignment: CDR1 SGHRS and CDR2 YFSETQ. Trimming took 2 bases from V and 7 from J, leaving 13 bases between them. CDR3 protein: CASSLTAANNEQFF. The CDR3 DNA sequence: TGCGCCAGCAGCTTAACAGCGGCGAATAATGAGCAGTTCTTC.

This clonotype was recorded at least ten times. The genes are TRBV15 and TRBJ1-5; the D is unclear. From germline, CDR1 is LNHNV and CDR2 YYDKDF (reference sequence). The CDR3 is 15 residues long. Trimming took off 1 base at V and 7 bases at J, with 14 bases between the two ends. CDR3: CATSRGGEGGQPQHF. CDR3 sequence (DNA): TGTGCCACCAGCAGAGGTGGAGAGGGAGGACAGCCCCAGCATTTT.

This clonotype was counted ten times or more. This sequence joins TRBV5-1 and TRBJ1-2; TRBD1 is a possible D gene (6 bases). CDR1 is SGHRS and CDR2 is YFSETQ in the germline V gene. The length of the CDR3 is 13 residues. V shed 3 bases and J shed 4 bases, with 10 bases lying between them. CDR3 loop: CASSSDRTYGYTF. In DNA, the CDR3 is TGCGCCAGCAGCTCGGACAGAACCTATGGCTACACCTTC.

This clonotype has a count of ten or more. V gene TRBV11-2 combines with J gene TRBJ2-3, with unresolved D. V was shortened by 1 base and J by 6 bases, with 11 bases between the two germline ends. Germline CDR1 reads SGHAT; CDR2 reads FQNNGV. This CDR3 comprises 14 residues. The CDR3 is CASSLGQIGDTQYF. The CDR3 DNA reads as TGTGCCAGCAGCTTAGGGCAAATAGGTGATACGCAGTATTTT. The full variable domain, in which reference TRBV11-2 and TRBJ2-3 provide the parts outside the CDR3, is EAGVAQSPRYKIIEKRQSVAFWCNPISGHATLYWYQQILGQGPKLLIQFQNNGVVDDSQLPKDRFSAERLKGVDSTLKIQPAKLEDSAVYLCASSLGQIGDTQYFGPGTRLTVL.

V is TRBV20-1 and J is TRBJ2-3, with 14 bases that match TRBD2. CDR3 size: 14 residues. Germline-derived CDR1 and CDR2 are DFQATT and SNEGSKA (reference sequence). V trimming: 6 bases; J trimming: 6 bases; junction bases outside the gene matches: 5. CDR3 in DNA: TGCAGTGCCTTGACTAGCGGGGGGGGGGATACGCAGTATTTT. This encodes CSALTSGGGDTQYF.

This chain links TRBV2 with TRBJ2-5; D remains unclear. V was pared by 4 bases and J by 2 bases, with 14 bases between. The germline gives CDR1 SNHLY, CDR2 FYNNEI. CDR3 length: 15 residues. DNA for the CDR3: TGTGCCAGCAGTGGTTATACTGCAGCACAAGAGACCCAGTACTTC. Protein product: CASSGYTAAQETQYF.

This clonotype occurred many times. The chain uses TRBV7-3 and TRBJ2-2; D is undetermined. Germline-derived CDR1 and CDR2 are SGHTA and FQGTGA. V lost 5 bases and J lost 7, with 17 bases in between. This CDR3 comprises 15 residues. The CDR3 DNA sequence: TGTGCCAGCAGCCCCGATTGGTCGCCGTTCGGGGAGCTGTTTTTT. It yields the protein CASSPDWSPFGELFF.

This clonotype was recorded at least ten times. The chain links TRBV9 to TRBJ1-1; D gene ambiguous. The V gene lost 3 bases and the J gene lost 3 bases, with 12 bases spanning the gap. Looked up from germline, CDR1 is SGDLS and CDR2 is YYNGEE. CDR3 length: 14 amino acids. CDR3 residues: CASSGRSEYTEAFF. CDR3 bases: TGTGCCAGCAGCGGACGATCAGAGTACACTGAAGCTTTCTTT.

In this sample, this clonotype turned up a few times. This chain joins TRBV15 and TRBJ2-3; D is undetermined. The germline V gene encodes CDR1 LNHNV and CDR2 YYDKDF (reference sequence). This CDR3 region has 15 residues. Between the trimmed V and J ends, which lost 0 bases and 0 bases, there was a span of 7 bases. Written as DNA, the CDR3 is TGTGCCACCAGCAGAGACCCGGCTAGCACAGATACGCAGTATTTT. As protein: CATSRDPASTDTQYF.

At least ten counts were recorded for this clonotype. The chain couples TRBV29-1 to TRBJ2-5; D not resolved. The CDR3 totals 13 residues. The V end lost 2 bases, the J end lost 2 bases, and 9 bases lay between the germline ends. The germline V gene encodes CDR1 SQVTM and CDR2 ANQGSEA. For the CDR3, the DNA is TGCAGCGTTGAACATAACATACAAGAGACCCAGTACTTC. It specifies CSVEHNIQETQYF.